These 27 T cell receptor beta chains originate from one sample sequenced in a study of PD-L1 blockade in urothelial cancer. Sequencing was performed with immunoSEQ multiplex PCR; in TCRdb, only in-frame clones are kept and a portion is missing. There are 30,000 or so clones in the sample; around 80% occur only once, and 30% lies in the top ten. The starting material was PBMCs, obtained around atezolizumab (anti-PD-L1) treatment. The receptors derive from a man aged 60-69 years with urothelial cancer.

This chain connects TRBV11-1 to TRBJ2-1, with a possible D match to TRBD2 (5 bases). V dropped 6 bases and J dropped 4 bases, with 10 bases sitting between them. Germline lookup yields CDR1 SGHAT and CDR2 FQDESV (reference sequence). The CDR3 loop spans 13 amino acids. CDR3 coding DNA: TGTGCCAGCAGGCCTACGGGGTACAATGAGCAGTTCTTC. It is translated as CASRPTGYNEQFF.

This chain uses TRBV19 with TRBJ1-5, with TRBD1 identical over 9 bases. Germline V gene lookup returns CDR1 LNHDA and CDR2 SQIVND (reference sequence). J gave up 0 bases and V 3 bases, and 6 bases lay outside the gene matches. The CDR3 runs to 17 residues. CDR3 coding DNA: TGTGCCAGTAGTATCGGGGACAGGGCTTATAGCAATCAGCCCCAGCATTTT. This codes for CASSIGDRAYSNQPQHF.

This chain uses TRBV27 with TRBJ2-1; 8 positions match TRBD2. J was trimmed by 0 bases and V by 4 bases; bases with no gene match: 2. CDR1 and CDR2 from the germline V gene are MNHEY and SMNVEV (reference sequence). There are 15 residues in the CDR3. The CDR3: CASSSLAGSYNEQFF. CDR3 DNA: TGTGCCAGCAGTTCCCTAGCGGGCTCCTACAATGAGCAGTTCTTC.

This chain joins TRBV7-9 and TRBJ2-1, with 8 bases that match TRBD2. The CDR3 contains 15 residues. Germline V CDR1 and CDR2: SEHNR, FQNEAQ (reference sequence). With V trimmed by 5 bases and J by 10 bases, 13 bases remained unmatched. The CDR3 protein is CASSTQGLAGGEQFF. Here the CDR3 DNA reads TGTGCCAGCAGCACCCAAGGACTAGCCGGGGGGGAGCAGTTCTTC.

The genes are TRBV5-6 and TRBJ1-2; 7 bases fit TRBD1. This CDR3 is 12 amino acids long. The germline V gene has CDR1 SGHDT and CDR2 YYEEEE. Losses at the gene ends were 4 bases for V and 4 bases for J; bases not matched to a gene: 1. This CDR3 is CASSDRVYGYTF. The DNA of the CDR3 is TGTGCCAGCAGCGACAGGGTCTATGGCTACACCTTC.

The chain employs TRBV30 and TRBJ1-2; 8 bases fit TRBD1. The CDR3 length is 13 residues. CDR1 GTSNPN and CDR2 SVGIG come from the germline V gene (reference sequence). Unmatched junction bases numbered 3, after V lost 2 bases and J lost 4 bases. The CDR3 spells CAWSRQGSYGYTF. DNA of the CDR3: TGTGCCTGGAGTAGACAGGGGAGCTATGGCTACACCTTC.

The rearrangement links TRBV18 to TRBJ2-7; 8 bases line up with TRBD1. J was trimmed by 2 bases and V by 6 bases; bases with no gene match: 6. The germline CDR1 and CDR2 sequences are KGHSH and LQKENI. The CDR3 is made up of 14 amino acids. Here the CDR3 DNA reads TGTGCCAGCTCCGGGACAGGCGCTACCTACGAGCAGTACTTC. Its protein product is CASSGTGATYEQYF.

This chain's CDR3 is CASSLATGFSSYEQYF. CDR3 DNA sequence: TGTGCCAGCTCACTCGCGACGGGGTTCAGCTCCTACGAGCAGTACTTC. The chain uses TRBV18 and TRBJ2-7; possibly TRBD2 for D (5 bases). Germline V gene lookup returns CDR1 KGHSH and CDR2 LQKENI. The ends were cut back, 4 bases at V and 0 bases at J, with 16 bases in the middle. This CDR3 has 16 residues.

This clone showed up just once. The rearrangement links TRBV15 to TRBJ1-5; 10 positions match TRBD1. V shed 1 base, J shed 2 bases, and the junction held 2 bases outside the gene matches. The CDR3 is 16 amino acids. Germline lookup yields CDR1 LNHNV and CDR2 YYDKDF (reference sequence). The CDR3 DNA reads TGTGCCACCAGCAGAGGACAGGGGGCCGGCAATCAGCCCCAGCATTTT. Protein sequence: CATSRGQGAGNQPQHF.

The chain carries TRBV6-1 and TRBJ1-2; unclear D gene. The germline gives CDR1 MNHNS, CDR2 SASEGT. Trimming stripped 2 bases from V and 0 bases from J, with 13 bases between. This CDR3 is 16 amino acids long. The CDR3 loop reads CASSEWARWTNYGYTF. CDR3 nucleotide sequence: TGTGCCAGCAGTGAATGGGCTCGGTGGACTAACTATGGCTACACCTTC.

The V call is TRBV12-5, the J call TRBJ2-4; a possible D gene is TRBD2 (6 bases). This CDR3 contains 17 residues. Germline V lookup: CDR1 LGHNT, CDR2 FRNRAP. V lost 7 bases and J lost 1, with 20 bases in between. The CDR3 DNA follows: TGTGCTAGTGCCATAAGCGGACTACCTCTCGCCAAAAACATTCAGTACTTC. Translating it yields CASAISGLPLAKNIQYF.

This chain connects TRBV30 to TRBJ1-4, with a weak D call TRBD1 (6 bases). There are 13 residues in the CDR3. V lost 4 bases and J lost 1, with 7 bases in between. Germline V CDR1 and CDR2: GTSNPN, SVGIG (reference sequence). This CDR3 reads CAWTRGTNEKLFF. The CDR3 bases are TGTGCCTGGACCAGGGGAACTAATGAAAAACTGTTTTTT.

The V call is TRBV2, the J call TRBJ2-2; 9 nucleotides agree with TRBD1. The CDR3 length is 16 residues. CDR1 SNHLY and CDR2 FYNNEI come from the germline V gene. The V and J ends lost 5 bases and 6 bases, in that order; junction bases with no gene match: 10. CDR3 in DNA: TGTGCCAGCAGTACGGGGGCGGGACAGGGCCCCGGGGAGCTGTTTTTT. Its translation: CASSTGAGQGPGELFF.

The chain combines TRBV6-1 with TRBJ1-2, with 7 bases identical to TRBD1. V was pared by 4 bases and J by 3 bases, with 5 bases of the junction left unmatched. Germline CDR1 is MNHNS and CDR2 is SASEGT. CDR3 length equals 14 residues. CDR3 amino acids: CASSVGQAYYGYTF. The DNA for the CDR3 is TGTGCCAGCAGTGTCGGACAGGCCTACTATGGCTACACCTTC.

This clone was observed once. V is TRBV6-5 and J is TRBJ2-7; maybe TRBD2 (7 bases). CDR3 length: 15 residues. V was cut by 0 bases and J by 4 bases, with 13 bases left in between. CDR1 MNHEY and CDR2 SVGAGI come from the germline V gene. The CDR3 sequence is CASSYSGGREYEQYF. Here the CDR3 DNA reads TGTGCCAGCAGTTACTCCGGGGGGCGAGAATACGAGCAGTACTTC.

This chain links TRBV14 with TRBJ2-5, with D possibly matching TRBD1 (6 bases). The V end lost 2 bases, the J end lost 1 base, and 8 bases lay between the germline ends. This CDR3 comprises 14 residues. Germline V gene lookup returns CDR1 SGHDN and CDR2 FVKESK. The CDR3 nucleotides are TGTGCCAGCAGCCAAACAGGGAGCCAAGAGACCCAGTACTTC. This sequence encodes CASSQTGSQETQYF.

This chain joins TRBV5-4 and TRBJ2-1, with 13 bases matching TRBD2. Losses at the gene ends were 4 bases for V and 4 bases for J; bases not matched to a gene: 11. CDR3 length: 18 amino acids. The germline CDR1 and CDR2 sequences are SGHNT and YYREEE (reference sequence). CDR3 nucleotide sequence: TGTGCCAGCAGCCCAACTAGCGGGAGGGCCTATTGGTACAATGAGCAGTTCTTC. This sequence encodes CASSPTSGRAYWYNEQFF.

The chain couples TRBV5-4 to TRBJ2-7; D perhaps matches TRBD2 (5 bases). Germline values: CDR1 SGHNT, CDR2 YYREEE (reference sequence). The V and J ends lost 1 base and 6 bases respectively, with 17 bases between them. This CDR3 has 15 amino acids. The CDR3 region is CASSLLASGVGEQYF. In DNA form, the CDR3 reads TGTGCCAGCAGCTTGCTTGCCTCCGGGGTGGGCGAGCAGTACTTC.

The V gene is TRBV6-5, the J gene TRBJ1-4; D unresolved. CDR3 length: 16 amino acids. CDR1 is MNHEY and CDR2 is SVGAGI in the germline V gene. V lost 0 bases to trimming and J lost 4 bases, with 12 bases between them. For the CDR3, the DNA is TGTGCCAGCAGTTACTCCCTAGGCAGTTATAATGAAAAACTGTTTTTT. Its protein product is CASSYSLGSYNEKLFF.

The CDR3 loop reads CASSPVGTNNEQFF. The DNA for the CDR3 is TGTGCCAGCTCACCCGTGGGCACCAACAATGAGCAGTTCTTC. This chain uses TRBV18 with TRBJ2-1, with D unresolved. This CDR3 contains 14 residues. V was cut by 3 bases and J by 5 bases, with 11 bases left in between. Germline V gene lookup returns CDR1 KGHSH and CDR2 LQKENI. Full variable domain (outside the CDR3, taken from reference TRBV18 and TRBJ2-1): NAGVMQNPRHLVRRRGQEARLRCSPMKGHSHVYWYRQLPEEGLKFMVYLQKENIIDESGMPKERFSAEFPKEGPSILRIQQVVRGDSAAYFCASSPVGTNNEQFFGPGTRLTVL.

The chain recombines TRBV7-9 with TRBJ2-7; 12 bases fit TRBD2. Germline V gives CDR1 SEHNR, CDR2 FQNEAQ (reference sequence). V lost 4 bases to trimming and J lost 1 base; unmatched junction nucleotides: 5. The CDR3 is made up of 16 amino acids. The CDR3 loop is CASSSGLAGGSYEQYF. CDR3 nucleotide sequence: TGTGCCAGCAGCTCGGGGCTAGCGGGGGGGTCCTACGAGCAGTACTTC. The whole variable domain, remainder taken from reference TRBV7-9 and TRBJ2-7, is DTGVSQNPRHKITKRGQNVTFRCDPISEHNRLYWYRQTLGQGPEFLTYFQNEAQLEKSRLLSDRFSAERPKGSFSTLEIQRTEQGDSAMYLCASSSGLAGGSYEQYFGPGTRLTVT.

The table lists this clone with a count of one. The V and J genes are TRBV19 and TRBJ1-2; D is unclear. Germline CDR1 and CDR2: LNHDA and SQIVND (reference sequence). V lost 6 bases, J lost 4 bases, and 15 bases lay in between. This CDR3 is built from 14 residues. The CDR3 DNA reads as TGTGCCAGTAGCCGGGAGGTGACGGCCTATGGCTACACCTTC. Translated: CASSREVTAYGYTF.

This chain connects TRBV5-1 to TRBJ2-1; D possibly corresponds to TRBD2 (6 bases). Per the germline V gene, CDR1 is SGHRS and CDR2 is YFSETQ. CDR3 size: 16 residues. The germline V and J ends were trimmed by 1 base and 2 bases, with 13 bases remaining between them. The DNA for the CDR3 is TGCGCCAGCAGCTTGCAAGGGAGGAGGGCCTACAATGAGCAGTTCTTC. Amino acids: CASSLQGRRAYNEQFF.

Only one count was recorded for this clone. This chain connects TRBV4-2 to TRBJ2-7; 7 bases map to TRBD1. Germline V gives CDR1 LGHNA, CDR2 YNFKEQ. The CDR3 is 14 amino acids. Trimming at V came to 7 bases and at J to 0 bases, leaving 6 bases not matched to a gene. CDR3 sequence reads: CASNLGQVSYEQYF. In DNA form, the CDR3 reads TGTGCCAGCAACCTCGGACAGGTCTCCTACGAGCAGTACTTC.

The chain carries TRBV9 and TRBJ1-2, with unresolved D. This CDR3 comprises 15 residues. V dropped 0 bases and J dropped 4 bases, with 13 bases sitting between them. Germline CDR1 SGDLS, CDR2 YYNGEE. As DNA, the CDR3 is TGTGCCAGCAGCGTAGAGGCAGGCCCCCTCTATGGCTACACCTTC. Its translation is CASSVEAGPLYGYTF.

J is TRBJ2-7 and V is TRBV6-5; D possibly corresponds to TRBD1 (6 bases). CDR1 MNHEY and CDR2 SVGAGI come from the germline V gene. The CDR3 is made up of 15 amino acids. Trimming shortened V by 10 bases and J by 2 bases, and 21 bases separated the two germline ends. CDR3 in amino acids: CATRGLARRTYEQYF. The CDR3 DNA follows: TGTGCCACCAGGGGCTTGGCACGACGAACCTACGAGCAGTACTTC.

This clone was seen more than once but under ten times. The chain recombines TRBV19 with TRBJ2-1; D is unresolved. The CDR3 contains 12 residues. Germline loops: CDR1 LNHDA, CDR2 SQIVND (reference sequence). V lost 7 bases and J 7 bases, leaving 11 bases between the germline ends. The CDR3 loop is CASTTLLNEQFF. The CDR3 DNA reads TGTGCCAGTACCACATTGTTGAATGAGCAGTTCTTC.